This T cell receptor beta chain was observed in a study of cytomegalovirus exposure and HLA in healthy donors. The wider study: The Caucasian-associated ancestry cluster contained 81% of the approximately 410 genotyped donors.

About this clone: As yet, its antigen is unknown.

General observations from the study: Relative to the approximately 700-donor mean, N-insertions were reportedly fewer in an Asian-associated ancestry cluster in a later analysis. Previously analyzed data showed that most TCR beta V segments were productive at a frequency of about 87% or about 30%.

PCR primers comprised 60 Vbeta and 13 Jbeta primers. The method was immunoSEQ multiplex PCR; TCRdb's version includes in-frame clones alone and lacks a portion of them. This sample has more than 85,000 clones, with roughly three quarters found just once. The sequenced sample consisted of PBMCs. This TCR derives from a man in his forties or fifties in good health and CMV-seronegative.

The CDR3 protein is CASSSVRSGTAHESYNEQFF. CDR3 coding DNA: TGCGCCAGCAGCTCCGTACGTTCCGGGACAGCCCACGAGTCCTACAATGAGCAGTTCTTC. V is TRBV5-1 and J is TRBJ2-1; 7 bases are a match to TRBD1. V shed 3 bases and J 1 base; nucleotides not matched to a gene: 19. From germline, CDR1 is SGHRS and CDR2 YFSETQ. This CDR3 comprises 20 residues.